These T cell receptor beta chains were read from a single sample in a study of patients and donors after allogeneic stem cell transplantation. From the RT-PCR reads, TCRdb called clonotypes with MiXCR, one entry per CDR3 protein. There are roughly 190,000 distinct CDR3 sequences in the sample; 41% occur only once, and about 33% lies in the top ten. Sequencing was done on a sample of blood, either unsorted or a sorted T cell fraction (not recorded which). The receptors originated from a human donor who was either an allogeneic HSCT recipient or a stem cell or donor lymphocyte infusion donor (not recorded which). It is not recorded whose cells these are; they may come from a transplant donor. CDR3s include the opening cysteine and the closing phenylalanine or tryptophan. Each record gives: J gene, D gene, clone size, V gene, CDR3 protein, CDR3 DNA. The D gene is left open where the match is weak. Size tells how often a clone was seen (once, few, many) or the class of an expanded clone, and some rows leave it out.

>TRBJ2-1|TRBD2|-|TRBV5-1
CASSAGLAGKDEQFF
TGCGCCAGCAGCGCCGGACTAGCGGGTAAGGACGAGCAGTTCTTC
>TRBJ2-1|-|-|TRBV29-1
CSVDSSVGDEQFF
TGCAGCGTTGACTCTAGCGTCGGCGATGAGCAGTTCTTC
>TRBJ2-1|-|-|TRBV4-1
CASSQAQGNFNEQFF
TGCGCCAGCAGCCAAGCACAGGGTAATTTCAATGAGCAGTTCTTC
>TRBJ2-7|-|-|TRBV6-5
CASSYDRSYEQYF
TGTGCCAGCAGTTACGACAGATCCTACGAGCAGTACTTC
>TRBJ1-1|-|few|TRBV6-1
CASTPWQGNTEAFF
TGTGCCAGCACTCCCTGGCAGGGGAACACTGAAGCTTTCTTT
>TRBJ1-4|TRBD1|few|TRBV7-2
CASSPDRVRDEKLFF
TGTGCCAGCAGTCCCGACAGGGTTCGAGACGAAAAACTGTTTTTT
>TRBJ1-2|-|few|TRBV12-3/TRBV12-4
CASSLPDSDSHYGYTF
TGTGCCAGCAGTTTACCCGATTCCGACAGTCACTATGGCTACACCTTC
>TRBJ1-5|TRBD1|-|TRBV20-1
CSASRTGDYQPQHF
TGCAGTGCTAGTCGGACAGGGGACTATCAGCCCCAGCATTTT
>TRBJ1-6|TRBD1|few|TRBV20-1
CSAWDRGRTTFSYNSPLHF
TGCAGTGCTTGGGACAGGGGGCGCACTACCTTCTCCTATAATTCACCCCTCCACTTT
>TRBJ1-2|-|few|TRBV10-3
CAISEFGGGGYGYTF
TGTGCCATCAGTGAGTTCGGGGGCGGTGGCTATGGCTACACCTTC
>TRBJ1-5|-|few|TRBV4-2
CASSPDTYNQPQHF
TGTGCCAGCAGCCCGGACACCTACAATCAGCCCCAGCATTTT
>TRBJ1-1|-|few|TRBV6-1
CASPTGANTEAFF
TGTGCCAGCCCGACAGGAGCGAACACTGAAGCTTTCTTT
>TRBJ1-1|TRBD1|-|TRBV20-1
CSARATGDRSAEAFF
TGCAGTGCTAGAGCGACAGGGGATAGGAGCGCTGAAGCTTTCTTT
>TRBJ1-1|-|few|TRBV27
CASRQQGTEAFF
TGTGCCAGCAGACAACAGGGAACTGAAGCTTTCTTT
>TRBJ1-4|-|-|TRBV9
CASSPGSNEKLFF
TGTGCCAGCAGTCCCGGAAGTAATGAAAAACTGTTTTTT
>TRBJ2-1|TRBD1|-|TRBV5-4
CASSYRDRGDNEQFF
TGTGCCAGCAGCTACCGGGACAGGGGGGATAATGAGCAGTTCTTC
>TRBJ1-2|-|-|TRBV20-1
CSARNRIYGYTF
TGCAGTGCTAGAAACAGGATCTATGGCTACACCTTC
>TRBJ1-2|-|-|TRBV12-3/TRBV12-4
CASSLTDYGYTF
TGTGCCAGCAGTTTAACAGACTATGGCTACACCTTC
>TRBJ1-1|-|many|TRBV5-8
CASSLGQGMPEAFF
TGTGCCAGCAGCTTGGGGCAGGGGATGCCTGAAGCTTTCTTT
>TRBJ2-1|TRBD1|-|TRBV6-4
CASFPGQGWNEQFF
TGTGCCAGTTTTCCGGGACAGGGGTGGAATGAGCAGTTCTTC
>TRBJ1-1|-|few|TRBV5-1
CASSQEQVSNTEAFF
TGCGCCAGCAGCCAAGAACAGGTTTCGAACACTGAAGCTTTCTTT
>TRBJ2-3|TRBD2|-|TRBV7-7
CASSPTSVTDTQYF
TGTGCTAGCAGCCCGACTAGCGTTACAGATACGCAGTATTTT
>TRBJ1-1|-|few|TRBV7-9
CASSFDSTEAFF
TGTGCCAGCAGCTTCGACAGCACTGAAGCTTTCTTT
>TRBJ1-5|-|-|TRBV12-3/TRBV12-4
CASSLAVVEPQHF
TGTGCCAGCAGTTTAGCGGTCGTTGAGCCCCAGCATTTT
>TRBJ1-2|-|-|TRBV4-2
CASSQPGLGGPNDGYTF
TGTGCCAGCAGCCAACCAGGTCTAGGGGGGCCTAATGATGGCTACACCTTC
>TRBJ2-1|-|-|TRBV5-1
CASSPAAINEQFF
TGCGCCAGCAGCCCGGCCGCCATCAATGAGCAGTTCTTC
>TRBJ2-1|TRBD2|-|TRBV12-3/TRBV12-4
CAIVLAGTYNEQFF
TGTGCCATCGTTTTAGCGGGTACCTACAATGAGCAGTTCTTC
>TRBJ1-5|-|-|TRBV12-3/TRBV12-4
CASNLASYSNQPQHF
TGTGCCAGCAACCTAGCTAGTTATAGCAATCAGCCCCAGCATTTT
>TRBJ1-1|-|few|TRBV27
CATKLPGGARTEAFF
TGTGCCACCAAACTTCCCGGGGGGGCGCGCACTGAAGCTTTCTTT
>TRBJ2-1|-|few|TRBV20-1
CSAISRDRPRNEQFF
TGCAGTGCTATTTCAAGGGATCGCCCTCGAAATGAGCAGTTCTTC
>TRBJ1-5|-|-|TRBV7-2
CASTFRRGDQPQHF
TGTGCCAGCACCTTTAGGAGGGGCGATCAGCCCCAGCATTTT